This T cell receptor (beta chain) was sequenced for a study of blood T cell repertoires in COVID-19. The CDR3 consists of 15 residues. V was clipped by 4 bases and J by 9 bases; unmatched bases: 6. Germline V lookup: CDR1 MNHEY, CDR2 SMNVEV (reference sequence). Sequencing was performed with immunoSEQ multiplex PCR; in TCRdb, only in-frame clones are kept and a portion is missing. Seen here are about 340,000 clones, 88% observed once, and the top ten hold 7.3%. Seattle enrolled patients during active infection and tracked them longitudinally. The chain combines TRBV27 with TRBJ1-6; 10 nucleotides agree with TRBD1. The clonotype comes from a woman aged 65 to 85 with COVID-19, enrolled during active disease. Sequenced sample: peripheral blood. The CDR3 DNA follows: TGTGCCAGCAGTTCAAGACAGGGGGCAGGTTCACCCCTCCACTTT. Its protein is CASSSRQGAGSPLHF.